This T cell receptor beta chain is drawn from a study of blood T cell repertoires in COVID-19. The overall study: Both acute and convalescent COVID-19 samples were obtained from the United States, Italy and Spain. Sample material is recorded as cDNA or gDNA derived from T cells, B-cell-depleted T cells, or PBMCs.

The germline CDR1 and CDR2 sequences are MGHRA and YSYEKL. The CDR3 covers 19 residues. V lost 4 bases to trimming and J lost 2 bases; unmatched junction nucleotides: 18. The repertoire was sequenced with immunoSEQ multiplex PCR; TCRdb's copy has only in-frame clones and lacks some. The sample includes over 75,000 clones, roughly 88% seen only once; the top ten take about 1.9%. This clone was detected a few times. Seattle enrolled patients during active infection and tracked them longitudinally. The chain recombines TRBV4-1 with TRBJ1-2; 8 nucleotides match TRBD1. The sample taken for sequencing was peripheral blood. This clonotype was sampled from a man aged 50 or older with COVID-19, enrolled during active disease. CDR3 sequence (DNA): TGCGCCAGCAGCCCCCTGGGGACAGGCGGACTGTCCTTCAACTATGGCTACACCTTC. Encoded protein: CASSPLGTGGLSFNYGYTF.